The 3 T cell receptor beta chains below were found in one sample sequenced in a study of metastatic and nonmetastatic thyroid tumors (TCRdb year 2020). No patient had received any treatment before thyroid surgery. Libraries were made using PCR. The instrument was an Illumina HiSeq 4000. TCRdb took the public reads, trimmed them with fastp at Q25, ran MiXCR for clone calling and kept in-frame beta chains. Within this sample are some 19,000 clones, with approximately 19% of them counted one time only. Clones ranked in the top ten supply 25% to 30% of the sample. The sequenced sample consisted of blood. The receptor source for this set is a female donor with papillary thyroid cancer or a benign thyroid nodule (not recorded which). Some clones in this sample may be carry-over from other donors' samples.

The sample holds many counts of this clone. The CDR3 protein is CASSPLGLNEKLFF. As DNA, the CDR3 is TGTGCCAGCAGTCCGCTGGGGCTTAATGAAAAACTGTTTTTT. The rearrangement joins TRBV27 to TRBJ1-4; maybe TRBD1 (5 bases). This CDR3 spans 14 amino acids. V was clipped by 5 bases and J by 4 bases, with 11 bases between them. Germline assignment: CDR1 MNHEY and CDR2 SMNVEV (reference sequence).

About this clone itself: This could be a read error, since a much larger clone is one nucleotide away. V is TRBV18 and J is TRBJ1-1; 12 positions agree with TRBD1. Germline CDR1 reads KGHSH; CDR2 reads LQKENI. After removal of 4 bases from V and 1 base from J, the junction contained 4 bases not matched to a gene. The CDR3 runs 16 residues. The CDR3: CASSLGQGAANTEAFF. As DNA, the CDR3 is TGTGCCAGCTCACTGGGACAGGGGGCGGCGAACACTGAAGCTTTCTTT. Full variable domain (missing parts from reference TRBV18 and TRBJ1-1): NAGVMQNPRHLVRRRGQEARLRCSPMKGHSHVYWYRQLPEEGLKFMVYLQKENIIDESGMPKERFSAEFPKEGPSILRIQQVVRGDSAAYFCASSLGQGAANTEAFFGQGTRLTVV.

In this sample, this clone turned up many times. The chain carries TRBV7-2 and TRBJ1-2; D is unresolved. The CDR3 has 15 residues. Germline V gene sequence: CDR1 SGHTA, CDR2 FQGNSA. V lost 1 base to trimming and J lost 0 bases, with 9 bases between them. The CDR3: CASSLDRSANYGYTF. The CDR3 DNA sequence: TGTGCCAGCAGCTTAGACAGATCAGCTAACTATGGCTACACCTTC.